The 30 T cell receptor beta chains reported below all come from one sample, sequenced in a study of human T cells and chemical hapten exposure. Time point of the sample: pre-sensitization, week 0. Treatment indicated: therapeutic diphenylcyclopropenone sensitization with weekly scalp DPC. TCRdb reprocessed the RACE reads with MiXCR, giving one entry per CDR3 protein. The table has 250,000 or so distinct CDR3 sequences, roughly 8% seen once. Specimen: whole blood, collected in connection with sensitization to the hapten diphenylcyclopropenone (DPC). These receptors originate from a man aged 18 to 30 with alopecia areata. Some clones in this sample may be carry-over from other donors' samples.

CDR3 loop: CASGGAGEKLFF. The CDR3 DNA follows: TGTGCCAGCGGGGGGGCCGGTGAAAAACTGTTTTTT. The V and J genes are TRBV12-3 or TRBV12-4 and TRBJ1-4, with a weak D call TRBD1 (6 bases). V lost 8 bases and J 7 bases, leaving 11 bases between the germline ends. The CDR3 runs to 12 residues.

This clonotype was seen at least ten times. This chain joins TRBV24-1 and TRBJ2-1, with D hard to call. V was cut by 5 bases and J by 5 bases, with 9 bases left in between. This CDR3 has 13 residues. Germline V lookup: CDR1 KGHDR, CDR2 SFDVKD. The CDR3 here is CATSGRLDNEQFF. Here the CDR3 DNA reads TGTGCCACCAGTGGGCGACTGGACAATGAGCAGTTCTTC.

Regarding this clonotype: A single base separates this from a much larger clone, so it may be a read error. The chain is built from TRBV7-9 and TRBJ1-4; TRBD1 agrees at 7 bases. The CDR3 totals 15 residues. V gave up 8 bases and J gave up 6 bases; unmatched junction bases: 12. Germline CDR1 is SEHNR and CDR2 is FQNEAQ (reference sequence). The CDR3 spells CASGSRPGTDEKLFF. CDR3 DNA sequence: TGTGCCAGCGGCTCCCGCCCGGGGACAGATGAAAAACTGTTTTTT. Full variable domain (remainder filled in from reference TRBV7-9 and TRBJ1-4): DTGVSQNPRHKITKRGQNVTFRCDPISEHNRLYWYRQTLGQGPEFLTYFQNEAQLEKSRLLSDRFSAERPKGSFSTLEIQRTEQGDSAMYLCASGSRPGTDEKLFFGSGTQLSVL.

V gene TRBV7-9 combines with J gene TRBJ1-2; D gene ambiguous. The V end lost 3 bases, the J end lost 5 bases, and 4 bases lay between the germline ends. CDR3 length: 11 amino acids. Germline CDR1 reads SEHNR; CDR2 reads FQNEAQ (reference sequence). The CDR3 DNA sequence: TGTGCCAGCAGCTTCCGGTATGGCTACACCTTC. As protein: CASSFRYGYTF.

CDR3 DNA sequence: TGCAGCTTGGGGACTAGCGACGGGCTCAAGTATTTT. Its protein is CSLGTSDGLKYF. The chain recombines TRBV29-1 with TRBJ2-3, with 10 bases aligning to TRBD2. This CDR3 has 12 residues. Germline-derived CDR1 and CDR2 are SQVTM and ANQGSEA. The V segment lost 8 bases and the J segment 13 bases; nucleotides outside the gene matches: 12.

In its sample, this clonotype was seen a few times. The chain joins TRBV5-5 to TRBJ2-6; no firm D call. Between the trimmed V and J ends, which lost 0 bases and 2 bases, there was a span of 6 bases. The CDR3 spans 15 residues. CDR1 is SGHKS and CDR2 is YYEKEE in the germline V gene (reference sequence). As DNA, the CDR3 is TGTGCCAGCAGCTTGGGGAGAACTGGGGCCAACGTCCTGACTTTC. Translation gives CASSLGRTGANVLTF.

In this sample, this clonotype turned up many times. The chain recombines TRBV4-1 with TRBJ2-2; D might be TRBD2 (6 bases). The V end lost 2 bases, the J end lost 4 bases, and 14 bases lay between the germline ends. Germline CDR1 reads MGHRA; CDR2 reads YSYEKL. CDR3 length: 16 residues. CDR3 in amino acids: CASSQSSAGTTGELFF. The CDR3 nucleotides are TGCGCCAGCAGCCAATCCTCCGCGGGGACCACCGGGGAGCTGTTTTTT.

There are many counts of this clonotype. V is TRBV3-1 and J is TRBJ2-5, with 7 bases lining up with TRBD2. Germline V gives CDR1 LGHDT, CDR2 YNNKEL (reference sequence). The CDR3 is 14 residues long. The J segment lost 3 bases and the V segment lost 7 bases, leaving 8 bases of the junction unmatched. The CDR3 is CASTNGRGEETQYF. The DNA for the CDR3 is TGTGCCAGCACCAATGGCCGGGGGGAAGAGACCCAGTACTTC.

V usage is TRBV29-1 and J usage is TRBJ1-5; weak D call: TRBD1 (5 bases). Trimming pared 7 bases from V and 1 base from J, leaving 17 bases between. The germline CDR1 and CDR2 sequences are SQVTM and ANQGSEA. The CDR3 is 15 residues long. The CDR3 DNA is TGCAGCGCGCCGGAGAGGGGCGCGAGCAATCAGCCCCAGCATTTT. This encodes CSAPERGASNQPQHF.

This clonotype appeared a few times. The chain recombines TRBV5-1 with TRBJ2-7; a weak D match, TRBD1 (5 bases). The CDR3 has 13 residues. Germline V gene sequence: CDR1 SGHRS, CDR2 YFSETQ. V was cut by 4 bases and J by 2 bases, with 10 bases left in between. CDR3: CASSVDRTYEQYF. Here the CDR3 DNA reads TGCGCCAGCAGCGTCGACAGAACCTACGAGCAGTACTTC. Supplemented by reference TRBV5-1 and TRBJ2-7, the full variable domain reads KAGVTQTPRYLIKTRGQQVTLSCSPISGHRSVSWYQQTPGQGLQFLFEYFSETQRNKGNFPGRFSGRQFSNSRSEMNVSTLELGDSALYLCASSVDRTYEQYFGPGTRLTVT.

This chain uses TRBV19 with TRBJ2-3, with 8 bases matching TRBD1. J gave up 5 bases and V 7 bases, and 11 bases lay outside the gene matches. The CDR3 runs 15 residues. CDR1 and CDR2 from the germline V gene are LNHDA and SQIVND (reference sequence). CDR3 nucleotide sequence: TGTGCCAGTACCCAGGGGGCGCTGGGGAAAGATACGCAGTATTTT. Protein product: CASTQGALGKDTQYF.

This chain uses TRBV7-7 with TRBJ2-1; 10 bases are shared with TRBD2. J lost 8 bases, V lost 6 bases, and 7 bases had no gene match. Germline V lookup: CDR1 SSHAT, CDR2 FNYEAQ (reference sequence). The CDR3 consists of 14 residues. CDR3 coding DNA: TGTGCCAGCAGTTCTGGTACTAGCGGGGATGAGCAGTTCTTC. The encoded protein is CASSSGTSGDEQFF. The full variable domain, in which reference TRBV7-7 and TRBJ2-1 provide the parts outside the CDR3, is GAGVSQSPRYKVTKRGQDVTLRCDPISSHATLYWYQQALGQGPEFLTYFNYEAQPDKSGLPSDRFSAERPEGSISTLTIQRTEQRDSAMYRCASSSGTSGDEQFFGPGTRLTVL.

This clonotype has a count of ten or more. This chain joins TRBV12-3 or TRBV12-4 and TRBJ1-1; D might be TRBD1 (5 bases). V lost 8 bases and J 4 bases, leaving 14 bases between the germline ends. The CDR3 runs to 13 residues. CDR3 loop: CASRTAGTTEAFF. The CDR3 bases are TGTGCCAGCCGAACGGCGGGGACCACTGAAGCTTTCTTT.

A few counts support this clonotype. The V call is TRBV12-3 or TRBV12-4, the J call TRBJ2-7, with 10 nucleotides matching TRBD1. V lost 5 bases and J lost 6; bases outside the gene matches: 7. CDR3 length: 14 residues. This CDR3 reads CASSPWDRGGEQYF. CDR3 coding DNA: TGTGCCAGCAGTCCATGGGACAGGGGAGGCGAGCAGTACTTC.

V is TRBV7-9 and J is TRBJ1-6; no clear D. Germline V lookup: CDR1 SEHNR, CDR2 FQNEAQ (reference sequence). The CDR3 covers 12 residues. Trimming cost V 5 bases and J 7 bases, with 6 bases left between them. DNA for the CDR3: TGTGCCAGCAGCCCGACCAATTCACCCCTCCACTTT. The encoded protein is CASSPTNSPLHF.

The V and J genes are TRBV4-2 and TRBJ2-5; the match to TRBD2 covers 13 bases. Germline-derived CDR1 and CDR2 are LGHNA and YNFKEQ. The length of the CDR3 is 20 residues. Trimming removed 0 bases from V and 0 bases from J; junction bases left unmatched: 10. CDR3 nucleotides: TGTGCCAGCAGCCAAGATCTAGTCGGACTAGCGGGGGACTACCAAGAGACCCAGTACTTC. This gives the protein CASSQDLVGLAGDYQETQYF.

J is TRBJ1-5 and V is TRBV2; 8 bases align to TRBD1. V shed 6 bases, J shed 0 bases, and the junction held 4 bases outside the gene matches. The CDR3 covers 15 residues. Germline CDR1 reads SNHLY; CDR2 reads FYNNEI. CDR3 sequence (DNA): TGTGCCAGCAGGGGGACAGGTTCTAGCAATCAGCCCCAGCATTTT. Its protein is CASRGTGSSNQPQHF. Full variable domain (remainder filled in from reference TRBV2 and TRBJ1-5): EPEVTQTPSHQVTQMGQEVILRCVPISNHLYFYWYRQILGQKVEFLVSFYNNEISEKSEIFDDQFSVERPDGSNFTLKIRSTKLEDSAMYFCASRGTGSSNQPQHFGDGTRLSIL.

This clonotype showed up just a few times. The V gene is TRBV7-9, the J gene TRBJ2-1; D possibly corresponds to TRBD1 (7 bases). The CDR3 sequence is 14 residues long. Germline-derived CDR1 and CDR2 are SEHNR and FQNEAQ (reference sequence). V was pared by 4 bases and J by 7 bases, with 14 bases between. CDR3 sequence: CASSSGGRRNEQFF. As DNA, the CDR3 is TGTGCCAGCAGCTCAGGGGGGCGCAGGAATGAGCAGTTCTTC.

This clonotype was detected only a few times. This chain links TRBV12-3 or TRBV12-4 with TRBJ1-2, with D perhaps matching TRBD1 (6 bases). This CDR3 is built from 15 residues. Between the trimmed V and J ends, which lost 3 bases and 7 bases, there was a span of 18 bases. CDR3 coding DNA: TGTGCCAGCAGTTTGGGAGGGGGAATGATCCCTGGCTACACCTTC. Amino acid sequence: CASSLGGGMIPGYTF.

This sequence joins TRBV27 and TRBJ1-6; no firm D call. This CDR3 has 15 residues. In germline, CDR1 is MNHEY, CDR2 SMNVEV (reference sequence). V was cut by 0 bases and J by 14 bases, with 17 bases left in between. The CDR3 DNA follows: TGTGCCAGCAGTTTATCGTATTGGGGTACGGGATCCCTCCACTTT. Protein product: CASSLSYWGTGSLHF.

At least ten counts were recorded for this clonotype. The J gene is TRBJ2-3, the V gene TRBV5-1; D call uncertain. This CDR3 region has 15 residues. Between the trimmed V and J ends, which lost 0 bases and 0 bases, there was a span of 8 bases. CDR1 is SGHRS and CDR2 is YFSETQ in the germline V gene. DNA for the CDR3: TGCGCCAGCAGCTTGGTGTACGGAAGCACAGATACGCAGTATTTT. Translated, it gives CASSLVYGSTDTQYF.

This clonotype was picked up a small number of times. The chain carries TRBV29-1 and TRBJ2-1; TRBD2 agrees at 9 bases. The CDR3 covers 13 residues. V gave up 4 bases and J gave up 4 bases; unmatched junction bases: 2. Looked up from germline, CDR1 is SQVTM and CDR2 is ANQGSEA. Here the CDR3 reads CSVAAGGYNEQFF. CDR3 DNA sequence: TGCAGCGTTGCGGCGGGGGGGTACAATGAGCAGTTCTTC.

This chain uses TRBV7-2 with TRBJ1-2; D gene uncertain. The CDR3 length is 14 residues. Looked up from germline, CDR1 is SGHTA and CDR2 is FQGNSA. V was shortened by 4 bases and J by 4 bases, with 13 bases between the two germline ends. This CDR3 reads CASSSPGRPYGYTF. CDR3 nucleotides: TGTGCCAGCAGCTCTCCCGGACGGCCCTATGGCTACACCTTC.

This clonotype was counted only a few times. This rearrangement joins TRBV20-1 to TRBJ2-1; TRBD2 agrees at 11 bases. The junction had 5 bases not matched to a gene; V was cut back by 0 bases and J by 4 bases. The germline V gene encodes CDR1 DFQATT and CDR2 SNEGSKA (reference sequence). The CDR3 extends over 16 amino acids. The CDR3 spells CSAREVAGGIYNEQFF. The CDR3 DNA reads as TGCAGTGCTAGAGAAGTAGCGGGGGGGATTTACAATGAGCAGTTCTTC.

The chain links TRBV11-2 to TRBJ1-2, with no clear D. The V gene's germline CDR1 is SGHAT and CDR2 FQNNGV. V lost 5 bases and J 1 base, leaving 11 bases between the germline ends. This CDR3 contains 14 residues. CDR3 residues: CASSAANGNYGYTF. For the CDR3, the DNA is TGTGCCAGCAGCGCGGCGAACGGTAACTATGGCTACACCTTC.

This chain links TRBV6-1 with TRBJ1-1; TRBD1 matches at 11 bases. The CDR3 runs to 12 residues. Unmatched junction bases numbered 3, after V lost 11 bases and J lost 4 bases. Germline V CDR1 and CDR2: MNHNS, SASEGT. The CDR3 DNA sequence: TGTGCCGACGGGACAGGGGGCACTGAAGCTTTCTTT. Translation gives CADGTGGTEAFF.

This clonotype was found many times. The chain links TRBV6-2 or TRBV6-3 to TRBJ1-2; perhaps TRBD1 as D (5 bases). CDR1 is MNHEY, CDR2 SVGEGT, per germline. Trimming cost V 4 bases and J 8 bases, with 14 bases left between them. CDR3 length equals 13 residues. For the CDR3, the DNA is TGTGCCAGCAGTTCCACCGGGAGGGACGGCTACACCTTC. Translating gives CASSSTGRDGYTF.

This clonotype was counted at least ten times. The chain uses TRBV12-5 and TRBJ2-3; no clear D. This CDR3 is built from 13 residues. The V and J ends lost 1 base and 3 bases respectively, with 5 bases between them. In germline, CDR1 is LGHNT, CDR2 FRNRAP. This CDR3 reads CASGLGITDTQYF. Here the CDR3 DNA reads TGTGCTAGTGGTTTGGGAATTACAGATACGCAGTATTTT.

J is TRBJ1-2 and V is TRBV12-3 or TRBV12-4; TRBD1 matches at 9 bases. The CDR3 has 14 amino acids. Trimming at V came to 5 bases and at J to 3 bases, leaving 4 bases not matched to a gene. CDR3 coding DNA: TGTGCCAGCAGTCCGGGGGACAGGGACTATGGCTACACCTTC. It is translated as CASSPGDRDYGYTF.

The V gene is TRBV15, the J gene TRBJ2-5; possibly TRBD1 for D (6 bases). The CDR3 contains 15 residues. Germline V gives CDR1 LNHNV, CDR2 YYDKDF (reference sequence). Trimming took off 5 bases at V and 2 bases at J, with 15 bases between the two ends. The CDR3 nucleotides read TGTGCCACCAGCCCTCGGACAGTGCGACAAGAGACCCAGTACTTC. This translates into CATSPRTVRQETQYF.